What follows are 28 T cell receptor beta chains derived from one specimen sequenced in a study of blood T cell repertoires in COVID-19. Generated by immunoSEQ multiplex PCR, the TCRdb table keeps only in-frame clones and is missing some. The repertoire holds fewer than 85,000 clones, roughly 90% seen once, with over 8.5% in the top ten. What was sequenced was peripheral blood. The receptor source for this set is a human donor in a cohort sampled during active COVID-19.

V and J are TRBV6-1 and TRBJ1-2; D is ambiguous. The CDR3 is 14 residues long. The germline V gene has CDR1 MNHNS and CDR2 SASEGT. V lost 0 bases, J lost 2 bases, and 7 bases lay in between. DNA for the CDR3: TGTGCCAGCAGTGAAGCGGTGACAAACTATGGCTACACCTTC. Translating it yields CASSEAVTNYGYTF.

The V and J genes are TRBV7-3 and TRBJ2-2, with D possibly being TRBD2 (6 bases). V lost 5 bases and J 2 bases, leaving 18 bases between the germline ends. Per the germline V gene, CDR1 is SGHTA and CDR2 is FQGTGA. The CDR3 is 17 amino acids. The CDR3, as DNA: TGTGCCAGCAGCAAATTCCGGGACTTAGAAAACACCGGGGAGCTGTTTTTT. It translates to CASSKFRDLENTGELFF.

The CDR3 region is CASSLGVGTGDQPQHF. The CDR3 DNA follows: TGCGCCAGCAGCTTGGGGGTCGGGACAGGAGATCAGCCCCAGCATTTT. The chain carries TRBV5-1 and TRBJ1-5; TRBD1 aligns across 8 bases. The CDR3 spans 16 residues. CDR1 is SGHRS and CDR2 is YFSETQ in the germline V gene. Losses at the gene ends were 0 bases for V and 5 bases for J; bases not matched to a gene: 7.

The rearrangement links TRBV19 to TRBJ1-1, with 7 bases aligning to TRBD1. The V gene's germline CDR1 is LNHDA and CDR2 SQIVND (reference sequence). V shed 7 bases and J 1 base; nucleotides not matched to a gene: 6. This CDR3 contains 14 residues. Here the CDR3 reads CASIAGTANTEAFF. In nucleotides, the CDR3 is TGTGCCAGTATAGCCGGGACAGCGAACACTGAAGCTTTCTTT. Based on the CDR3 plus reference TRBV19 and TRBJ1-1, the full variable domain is DGGITQSPKYLFRKEGQNVTLSCEQNLNHDAMYWYRQDPGQGLRLIYYSQIVNDFQKGDIAEGYSVSREKKESFPLTVTSAQKNPTAFYLCASIAGTANTEAFFGQGTRLTVV.

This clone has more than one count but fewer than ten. The CDR3 DNA sequence: TGCGCCAGCAGCCCCCCCGCCGGGGGAGAAGCTTTCTTT. Translation gives CASSPPAGGEAFF. This chain uses TRBV4-1 with TRBJ1-1; D is perhaps TRBD1 (5 bases). There are 13 residues in the CDR3. With 4 bases removed from V and 8 bases from J, the gap between germline ends came to 14 bases. The germline gives CDR1 MGHRA, CDR2 YSYEKL.

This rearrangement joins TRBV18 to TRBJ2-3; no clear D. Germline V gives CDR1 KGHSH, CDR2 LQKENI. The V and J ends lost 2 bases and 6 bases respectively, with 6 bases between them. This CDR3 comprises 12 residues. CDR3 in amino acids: CASSPSVDTQYF. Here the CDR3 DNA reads TGTGCCAGCTCACCATCTGTTGATACGCAGTATTTT.

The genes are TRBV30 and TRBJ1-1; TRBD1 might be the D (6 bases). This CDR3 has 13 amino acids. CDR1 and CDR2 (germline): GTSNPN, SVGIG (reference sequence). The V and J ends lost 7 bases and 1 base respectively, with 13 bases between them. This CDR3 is CALTRDKNTEAFF. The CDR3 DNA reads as TGTGCCTTAACCCGGGACAAGAACACTGAAGCTTTCTTT.

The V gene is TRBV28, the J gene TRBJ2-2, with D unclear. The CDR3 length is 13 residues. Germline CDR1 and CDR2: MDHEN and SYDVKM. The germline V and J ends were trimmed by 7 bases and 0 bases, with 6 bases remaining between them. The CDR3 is CASTPTNTGELFF. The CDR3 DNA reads TGTGCCAGCACCCCCACGAACACCGGGGAGCTGTTTTTT.

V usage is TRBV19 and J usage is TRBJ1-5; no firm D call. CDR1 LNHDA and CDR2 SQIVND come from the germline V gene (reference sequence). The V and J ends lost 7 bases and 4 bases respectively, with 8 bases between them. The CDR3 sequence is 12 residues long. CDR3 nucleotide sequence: TGTGCCAGTAAGGCGGGAAATCAGCCCCAGCATTTT. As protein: CASKAGNQPQHF.

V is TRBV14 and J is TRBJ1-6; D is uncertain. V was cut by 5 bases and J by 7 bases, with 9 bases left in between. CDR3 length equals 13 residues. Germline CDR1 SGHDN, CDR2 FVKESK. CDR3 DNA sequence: TGTGCCAGCAGCAATTCAGGAAATTCACCCCTCCACTTT. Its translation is CASSNSGNSPLHF.

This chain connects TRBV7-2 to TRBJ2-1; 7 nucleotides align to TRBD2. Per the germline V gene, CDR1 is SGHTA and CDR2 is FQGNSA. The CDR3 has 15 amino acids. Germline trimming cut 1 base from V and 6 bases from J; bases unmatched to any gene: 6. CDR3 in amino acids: CASSLGPAGVNEQFF. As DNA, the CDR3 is TGTGCCAGCAGCTTAGGTCCGGCGGGAGTCAATGAGCAGTTCTTC.

The DNA of the CDR3 is TGTGCCAGCAGTCCTCCTAGCGGGAGTCCCCTCAATGAGCAGTTCTTC. Its protein is CASSPPSGSPLNEQFF. The chain links TRBV28 to TRBJ2-1, with 10 bases fitting TRBD2. J gave up 6 bases and V 5 bases, and 10 bases lay outside the gene matches. Germline-derived CDR1 and CDR2 are MDHEN and SYDVKM. The CDR3 extends over 16 amino acids.

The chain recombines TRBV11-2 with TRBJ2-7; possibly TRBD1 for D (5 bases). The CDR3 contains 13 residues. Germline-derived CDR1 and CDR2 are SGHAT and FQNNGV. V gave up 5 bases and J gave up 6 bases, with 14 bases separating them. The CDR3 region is CASSPTAYVEQYF. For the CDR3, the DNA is TGTGCCAGCAGCCCGACAGCGTACGTCGAGCAGTACTTC. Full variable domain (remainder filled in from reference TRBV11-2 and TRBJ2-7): EAGVAQSPRYKIIEKRQSVAFWCNPISGHATLYWYQQILGQGPKLLIQFQNNGVVDDSQLPKDRFSAERLKGVDSTLKIQPAKLEDSAVYLCASSPTAYVEQYFGPGTRLTVT.

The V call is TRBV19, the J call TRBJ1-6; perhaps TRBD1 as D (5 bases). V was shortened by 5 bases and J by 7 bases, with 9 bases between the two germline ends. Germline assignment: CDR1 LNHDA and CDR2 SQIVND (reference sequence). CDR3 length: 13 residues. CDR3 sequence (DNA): TGTGCCAGTAGTTCAGGGATGAATTCACCCCTCCACTTT. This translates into CASSSGMNSPLHF.

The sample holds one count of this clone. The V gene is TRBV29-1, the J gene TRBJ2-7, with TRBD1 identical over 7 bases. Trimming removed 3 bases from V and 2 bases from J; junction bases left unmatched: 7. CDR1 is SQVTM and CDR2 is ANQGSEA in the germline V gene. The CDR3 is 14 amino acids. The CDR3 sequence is CSVEKTGSPYEQYF. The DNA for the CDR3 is TGCAGCGTTGAGAAGACAGGGAGCCCCTACGAGCAGTACTTC.

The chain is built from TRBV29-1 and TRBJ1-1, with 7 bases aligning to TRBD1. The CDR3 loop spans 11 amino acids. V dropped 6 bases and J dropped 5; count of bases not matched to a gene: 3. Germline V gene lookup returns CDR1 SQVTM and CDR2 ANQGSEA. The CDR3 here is CSVDRVTEAFF. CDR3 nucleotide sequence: TGCAGCGTAGACAGGGTGACTGAAGCTTTCTTT.

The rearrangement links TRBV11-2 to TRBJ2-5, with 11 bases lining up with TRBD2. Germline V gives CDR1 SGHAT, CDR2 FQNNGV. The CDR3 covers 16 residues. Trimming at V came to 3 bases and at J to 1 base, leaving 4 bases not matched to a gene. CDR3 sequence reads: CASSFRLAGGQETQYF. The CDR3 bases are TGTGCCAGCAGCTTTAGGCTAGCGGGAGGCCAAGAGACCCAGTACTTC. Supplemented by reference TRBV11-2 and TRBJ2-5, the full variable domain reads EAGVAQSPRYKIIEKRQSVAFWCNPISGHATLYWYQQILGQGPKLLIQFQNNGVVDDSQLPKDRFSAERLKGVDSTLKIQPAKLEDSAVYLCASSFRLAGGQETQYFGPGTRLLVL.

CDR3 amino acids: CASRNPGLAGAGNEQFF. In DNA form, the CDR3 reads TGTGCCAGCAGGAACCCGGGACTAGCGGGAGCTGGGAATGAGCAGTTCTTC. The V gene is TRBV2, the J gene TRBJ2-1; 14 bases line up with TRBD2. The CDR3 spans 17 residues. Germline loops: CDR1 SNHLY, CDR2 FYNNEI. J gave up 7 bases and V 6 bases, and 11 bases lay outside the gene matches.

The CDR3: CASSLRVAGDNNEQFF. CDR3 sequence (DNA): TGCGCCAGCAGCTTGAGGGTAGCGGGAGATAACAATGAGCAGTTCTTC. This sequence joins TRBV5-1 and TRBJ2-1; TRBD2 agrees at 9 bases. The V gene end was trimmed by 1 base and the J gene end by 5 bases; junction bases not matched to a gene: 7. This CDR3 has 16 residues. CDR1 and CDR2 (germline): SGHRS, YFSETQ.

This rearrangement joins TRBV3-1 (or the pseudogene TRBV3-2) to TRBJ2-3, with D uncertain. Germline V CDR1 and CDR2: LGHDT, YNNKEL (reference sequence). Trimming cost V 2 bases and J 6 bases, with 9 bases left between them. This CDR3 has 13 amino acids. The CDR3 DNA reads TGTGCCAGCAGCCAATCTTCCCCCGATACGCAGTATTTT. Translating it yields CASSQSSPDTQYF.

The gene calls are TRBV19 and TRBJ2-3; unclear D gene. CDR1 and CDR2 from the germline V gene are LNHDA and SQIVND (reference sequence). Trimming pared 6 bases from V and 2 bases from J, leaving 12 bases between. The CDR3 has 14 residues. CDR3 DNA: TGTGCCAGTAGGGGTCAGCGATACACAGATACGCAGTATTTT. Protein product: CASRGQRYTDTQYF. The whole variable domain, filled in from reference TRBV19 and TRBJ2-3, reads DGGITQSPKYLFRKEGQNVTLSCEQNLNHDAMYWYRQDPGQGLRLIYYSQIVNDFQKGDIAEGYSVSREKKESFPLTVTSAQKNPTAFYLCASRGQRYTDTQYFGPGTRLTVL.

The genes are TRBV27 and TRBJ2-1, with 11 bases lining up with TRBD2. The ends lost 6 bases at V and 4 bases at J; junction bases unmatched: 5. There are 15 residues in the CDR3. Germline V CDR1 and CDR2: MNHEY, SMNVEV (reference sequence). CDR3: CASRVAGGPYNEQFF. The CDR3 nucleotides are TGTGCCAGCAGGGTAGCGGGGGGGCCTTACAATGAGCAGTTCTTC.

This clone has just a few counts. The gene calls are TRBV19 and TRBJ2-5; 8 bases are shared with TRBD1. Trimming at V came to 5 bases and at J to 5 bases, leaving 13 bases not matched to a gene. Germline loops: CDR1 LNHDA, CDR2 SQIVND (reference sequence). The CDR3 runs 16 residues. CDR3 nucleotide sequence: TGTGCCAGTAGTGGCGAACGGACAGGGCAGGGGGAGACCCAGTACTTC. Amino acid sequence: CASSGERTGQGETQYF.

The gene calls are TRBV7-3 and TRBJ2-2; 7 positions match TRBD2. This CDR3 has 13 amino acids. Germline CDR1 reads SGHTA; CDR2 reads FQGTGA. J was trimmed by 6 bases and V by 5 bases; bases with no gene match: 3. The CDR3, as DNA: TGTGCCAGCAGCATACTAGCGTCCGGGGAGCTGTTTTTT. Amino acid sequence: CASSILASGELFF.

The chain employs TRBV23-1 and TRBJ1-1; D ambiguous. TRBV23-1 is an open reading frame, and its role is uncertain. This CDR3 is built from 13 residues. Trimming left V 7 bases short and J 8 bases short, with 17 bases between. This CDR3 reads CASTITREVEAFF. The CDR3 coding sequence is TGCGCCAGCACTATAACGAGGGAAGTAGAAGCTTTCTTT.

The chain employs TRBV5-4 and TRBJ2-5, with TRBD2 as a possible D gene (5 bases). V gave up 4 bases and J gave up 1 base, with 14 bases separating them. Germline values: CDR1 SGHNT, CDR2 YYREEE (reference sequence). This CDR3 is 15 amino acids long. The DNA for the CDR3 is TGTGCCAGCAGCGACCAGAGCGGACCCCAAGAGACCCAGTACTTC. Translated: CASSDQSGPQETQYF.

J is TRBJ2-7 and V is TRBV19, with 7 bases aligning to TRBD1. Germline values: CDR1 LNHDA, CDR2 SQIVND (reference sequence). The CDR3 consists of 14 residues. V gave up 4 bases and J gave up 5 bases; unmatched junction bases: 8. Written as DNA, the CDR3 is TGTGCCAGTAGTAGTAGGGACAGATATAACGAGCAGTACTTC. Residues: CASSSRDRYNEQYF.

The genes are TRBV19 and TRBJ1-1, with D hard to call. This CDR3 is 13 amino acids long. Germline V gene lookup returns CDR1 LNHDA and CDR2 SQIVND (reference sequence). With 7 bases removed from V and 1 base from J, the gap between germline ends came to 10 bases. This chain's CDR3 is CASTRTQNTEAFF. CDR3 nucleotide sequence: TGTGCCAGTACTAGAACACAGAACACTGAAGCTTTCTTT.